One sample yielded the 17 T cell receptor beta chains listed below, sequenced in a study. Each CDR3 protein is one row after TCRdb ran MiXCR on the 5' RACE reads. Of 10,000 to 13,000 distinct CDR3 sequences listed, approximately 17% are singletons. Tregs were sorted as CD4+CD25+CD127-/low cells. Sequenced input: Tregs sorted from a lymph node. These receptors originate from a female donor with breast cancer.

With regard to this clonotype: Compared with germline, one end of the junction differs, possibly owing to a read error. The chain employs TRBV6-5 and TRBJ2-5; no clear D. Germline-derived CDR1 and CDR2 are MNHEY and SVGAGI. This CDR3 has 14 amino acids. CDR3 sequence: CASSPDQGQETQHF. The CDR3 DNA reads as TGTGCCAGCAGTCCGGACCAAGGTCAAGAGACCCAGCACTTC.

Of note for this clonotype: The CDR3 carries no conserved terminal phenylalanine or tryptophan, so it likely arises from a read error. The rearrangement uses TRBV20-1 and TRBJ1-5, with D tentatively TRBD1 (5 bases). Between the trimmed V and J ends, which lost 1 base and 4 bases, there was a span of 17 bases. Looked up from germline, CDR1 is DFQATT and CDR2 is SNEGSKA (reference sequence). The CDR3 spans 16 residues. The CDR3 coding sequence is TGCAGTGCTAGAGGTTTCCCAGGGATACTAAATCAGCCCCAGCATTCT. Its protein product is CSARGFPGILNQPQHS.

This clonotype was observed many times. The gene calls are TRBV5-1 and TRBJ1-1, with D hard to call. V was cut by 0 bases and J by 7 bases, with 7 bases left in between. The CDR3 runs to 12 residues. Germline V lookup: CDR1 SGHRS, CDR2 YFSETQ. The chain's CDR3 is CASSLAAGEAFF. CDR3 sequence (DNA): TGCGCCAGCAGCTTGGCCGCAGGTGAAGCTTTCTTT.

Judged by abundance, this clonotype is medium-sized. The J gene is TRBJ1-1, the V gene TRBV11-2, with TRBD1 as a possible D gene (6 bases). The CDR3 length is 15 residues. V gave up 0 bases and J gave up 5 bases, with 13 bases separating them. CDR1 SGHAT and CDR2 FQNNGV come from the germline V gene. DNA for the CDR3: TGTGCCAGCAGCTTAGAGCAGGGGAGGGGAACTGAAGCTTTCTTT. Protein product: CASSLEQGRGTEAFF.

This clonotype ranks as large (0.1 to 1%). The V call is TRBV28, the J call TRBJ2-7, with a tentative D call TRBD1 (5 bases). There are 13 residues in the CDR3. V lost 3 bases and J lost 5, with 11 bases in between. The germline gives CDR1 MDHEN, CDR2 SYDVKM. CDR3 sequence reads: CASSFGGAHEQYF. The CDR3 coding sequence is TGTGCCAGCAGTTTCGGTGGGGCCCACGAGCAGTACTTC. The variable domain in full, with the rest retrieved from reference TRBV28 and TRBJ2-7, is DVKVTQSSRYLVKRTGEKVFLECVQDMDHENMFWYRQDPGLGLRLIYFSYDVKMKEKGDIPEGYSVSREKKERFSLILESASTNQTSMYLCASSFGGAHEQYFGPGTRLTVT.

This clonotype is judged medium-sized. DNA for the CDR3: TGTGCCAGCAGAGAGAATGAGCAGTTCTTC. Its protein is CASRENEQFF. The V call is TRBV7-9, the J call TRBJ2-1; D is unclear. Trimming removed 6 bases from V and 7 bases from J, with 4 bases in between. The CDR3 totals 10 residues. Germline V lookup: CDR1 SEHNR, CDR2 FQNEAQ (reference sequence).

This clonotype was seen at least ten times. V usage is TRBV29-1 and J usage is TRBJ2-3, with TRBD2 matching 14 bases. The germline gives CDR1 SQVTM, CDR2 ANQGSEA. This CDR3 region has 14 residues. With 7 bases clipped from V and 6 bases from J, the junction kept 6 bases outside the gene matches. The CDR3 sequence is CSARGTSGSDTQYF. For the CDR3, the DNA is TGCAGCGCCCGTGGGACTAGCGGGAGCGATACGCAGTATTTT.

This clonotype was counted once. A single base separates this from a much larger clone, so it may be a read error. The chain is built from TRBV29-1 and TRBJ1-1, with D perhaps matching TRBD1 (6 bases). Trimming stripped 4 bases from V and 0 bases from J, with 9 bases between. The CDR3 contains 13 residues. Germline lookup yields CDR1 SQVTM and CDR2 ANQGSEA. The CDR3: CSVGGGMNTEAFF. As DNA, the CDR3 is TGCAGCGTTGGAGGGGGTATGAACACTGAAGCTTTCTTT.

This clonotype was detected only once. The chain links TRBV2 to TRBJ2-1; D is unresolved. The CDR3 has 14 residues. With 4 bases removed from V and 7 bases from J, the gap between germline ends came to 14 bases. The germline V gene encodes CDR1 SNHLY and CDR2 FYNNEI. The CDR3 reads CASSGGLGGNEQFF. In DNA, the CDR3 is TGTGCCAGCAGTGGAGGTTTAGGCGGAAATGAGCAGTTCTTC.

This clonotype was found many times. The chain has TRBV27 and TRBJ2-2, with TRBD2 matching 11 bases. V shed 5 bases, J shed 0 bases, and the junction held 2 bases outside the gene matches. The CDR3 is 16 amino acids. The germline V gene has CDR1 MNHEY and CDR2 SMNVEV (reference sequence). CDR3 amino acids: CASSRLAGTNTGELFF. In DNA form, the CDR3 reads TGTGCCAGCAGTCGACTAGCGGGAACGAACACCGGGGAGCTGTTTTTT.

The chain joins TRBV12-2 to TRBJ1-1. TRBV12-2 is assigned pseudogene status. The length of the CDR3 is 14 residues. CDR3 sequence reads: CASRPGLENTEAFF. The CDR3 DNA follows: TGTGCAAGTCGCCCGGGACTCGAGAACACTGAAGCTTTCTTT.

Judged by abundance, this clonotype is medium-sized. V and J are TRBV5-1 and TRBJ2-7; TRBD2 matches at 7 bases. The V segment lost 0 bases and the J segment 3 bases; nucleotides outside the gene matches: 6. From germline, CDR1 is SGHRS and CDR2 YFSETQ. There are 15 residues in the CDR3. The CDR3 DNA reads TGCGCCAGCAGCTTGGCGGCGGGACTATACTACGAGCAGTACTTC. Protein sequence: CASSLAAGLYYEQYF.

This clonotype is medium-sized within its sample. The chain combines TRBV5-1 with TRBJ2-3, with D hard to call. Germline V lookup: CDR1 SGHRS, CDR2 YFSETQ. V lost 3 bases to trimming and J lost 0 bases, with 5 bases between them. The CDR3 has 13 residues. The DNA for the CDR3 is TGCGCCAGCAGCTCTCCTAGCACAGATACGCAGTATTTT. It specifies CASSSPSTDTQYF.

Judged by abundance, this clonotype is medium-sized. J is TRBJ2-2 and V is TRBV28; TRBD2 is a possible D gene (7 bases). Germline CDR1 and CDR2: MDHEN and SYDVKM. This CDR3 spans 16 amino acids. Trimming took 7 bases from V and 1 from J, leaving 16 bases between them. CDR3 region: CASTQWGGQNTGELFF. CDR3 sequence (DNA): TGTGCCAGCACCCAATGGGGGGGCCAGAACACCGGGGAGCTGTTTTTT.

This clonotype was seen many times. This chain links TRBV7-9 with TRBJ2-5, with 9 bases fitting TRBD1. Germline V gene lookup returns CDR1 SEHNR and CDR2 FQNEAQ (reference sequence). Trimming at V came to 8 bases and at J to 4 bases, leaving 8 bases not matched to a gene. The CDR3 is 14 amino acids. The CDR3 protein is CASGETGGVETQYF. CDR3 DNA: TGTGCCAGCGGGGAAACAGGGGGCGTAGAGACCCAGTACTTC.

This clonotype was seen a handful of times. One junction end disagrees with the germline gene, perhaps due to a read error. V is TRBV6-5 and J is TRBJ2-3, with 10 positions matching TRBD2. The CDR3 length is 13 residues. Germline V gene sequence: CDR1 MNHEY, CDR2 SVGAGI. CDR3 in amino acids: CASRKIAGGTRYF. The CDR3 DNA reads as TGTGCCAGCAGAAAGATAGCGGGAGGTACGCGGTATTTT.

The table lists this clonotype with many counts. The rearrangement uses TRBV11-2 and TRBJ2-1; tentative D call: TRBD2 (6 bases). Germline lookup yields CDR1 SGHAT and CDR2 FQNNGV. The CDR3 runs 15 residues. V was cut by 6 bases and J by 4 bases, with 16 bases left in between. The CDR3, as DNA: TGTGCCAGCAGTCCTCATAGCGGAAAATACAATGAGCAGTTCTTC. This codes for CASSPHSGKYNEQFF.